Following are 30 T cell receptor beta chains from one sample sequenced in a study of graft-versus-host responses after intestinal transplantation. Assay used: immunoSEQ multiplex PCR; TCRdb lists only in-frame clones, some missing. The top ten hold about 6.7% of the sample, which has roughly 70,000 clones, over 85% seen once. The source was bone marrow, collected 734 days after intestinal transplantation. These receptors were collected from a human patient who received an intestinal transplant, so some T cells may come from the graft donor.

V gene TRBV5-5 combines with J gene TRBJ1-2; 9 bases align to TRBD1. V shed 4 bases and J 5 bases; nucleotides not matched to a gene: 3. This CDR3 spans 13 amino acids. Per the germline V gene, CDR1 is SGHKS and CDR2 is YYEKEE (reference sequence). The CDR3 region has the DNA TGTGCCAGCAGCCGACAGGGGGAGTATGGCTACACCTTC. It specifies CASSRQGEYGYTF.

This rearrangement joins TRBV7-9 to TRBJ2-7, with TRBD2 matching over 9 bases. V was pared by 4 bases and J by 2 bases, with 12 bases of the junction left unmatched. The CDR3 totals 17 residues. CDR1 and CDR2 (germline): SEHNR, FQNEAQ (reference sequence). DNA of the CDR3: TGTGCCAGCAGCTCTCCTCCATCTAGCGGGGCAGCCTACGAGCAGTACTTC. This gives the protein CASSSPPSSGAAYEQYF.

The V gene is TRBV9, the J gene TRBJ2-7; D is unclear. Germline CDR1 and CDR2: SGDLS and YYNGEE. The V and J ends lost 2 bases and 2 bases respectively, with 8 bases between them. The length of the CDR3 is 13 residues. Here the CDR3 reads CASSVDGPYEQYF. CDR3 sequence (DNA): TGTGCCAGCAGCGTTGACGGACCCTACGAGCAGTACTTC.

The J gene is TRBJ1-5, the V gene TRBV2; 8 bases are shared with TRBD1. CDR1 SNHLY and CDR2 FYNNEI come from the germline V gene. V was clipped by 3 bases and J by 3 bases; unmatched bases: 10. CDR3 length: 17 amino acids. CDR3 loop: CASSDVYTGGINQPQHF. DNA for the CDR3: TGTGCCAGCAGTGACGTCTATACAGGGGGGATCAATCAGCCCCAGCATTTT. Filled out from reference TRBV2 and TRBJ1-5, the complete variable domain reads EPEVTQTPSHQVTQMGQEVILRCVPISNHLYFYWYRQILGQKVEFLVSFYNNEISEKSEIFDDQFSVERPDGSNFTLKIRSTKLEDSAMYFCASSDVYTGGINQPQHFGDGTRLSIL.

A few counts support this clone. This rearrangement joins TRBV2 to TRBJ1-6; D uncertain. V was cut by 4 bases and J by 8 bases, with 15 bases left in between. The CDR3 length is 15 residues. The germline V gene has CDR1 SNHLY and CDR2 FYNNEI. This CDR3 is CASSGQTGSYSPLHF. The CDR3 coding sequence is TGTGCCAGCAGTGGACAAACCGGGAGTTATTCACCCCTCCACTTT.

The gene calls are TRBV6-6 and TRBJ2-1, with D unresolved. Germline CDR1 is MNHNY and CDR2 is SVGAGI (reference sequence). V lost 7 bases, J lost 5 bases, and 9 bases lay in between. The CDR3 has 12 residues. The CDR3 region is CASTTANNEQFF. As DNA, the CDR3 is TGTGCCAGCACTACAGCAAACAATGAGCAGTTCTTC.

The chain carries TRBV10-2 and TRBJ1-1; maybe TRBD1 (6 bases). V was cut by 3 bases and J by 6 bases, with 14 bases left in between. CDR3 length: 14 residues. CDR1 is WSHSY, CDR2 SAAADI, per germline. Here the CDR3 reads CASSETGRGAEAFF. CDR3 sequence (DNA): TGCGCCAGCAGTGAAACAGGGAGGGGGGCTGAAGCTTTCTTT.

This chain connects TRBV19 to TRBJ1-6, with a tentative D call TRBD1 (6 bases). CDR3 length equals 15 residues. V was clipped by 1 base and J by 5 bases, with 9 bases between them. Germline V gives CDR1 LNHDA, CDR2 SQIVND (reference sequence). CDR3 protein: CASSIAGGNNSPLHF. The CDR3 nucleotides read TGTGCCAGTAGTATAGCCGGGGGCAATAATTCACCCCTCCACTTT.

The V and J genes are TRBV19 and TRBJ2-7; 7 nucleotides agree with TRBD1. CDR1 and CDR2 from the germline V gene are LNHDA and SQIVND (reference sequence). This CDR3 is 15 amino acids long. J was trimmed by 2 bases and V by 1 base; bases with no gene match: 5. CDR3 amino acids: CASSIVLRGPYEQYF. CDR3 DNA: TGTGCCAGTAGTATAGTTCTGAGGGGGCCCTACGAGCAGTACTTC.

J is TRBJ1-1 and V is TRBV6-5; weak D call: TRBD1 (6 bases). The CDR3 is made up of 15 amino acids. With 6 bases removed from V and 7 bases from J, the gap between germline ends came to 21 bases. From germline, CDR1 is MNHEY and CDR2 SVGAGI. The CDR3, as DNA: TGTGCCAGCAGCCGCACAGGGAGTGGGCCCTTTGAAGCTTTCTTT. It translates to CASSRTGSGPFEAFF.

The rearrangement links TRBV5-7 to TRBJ1-4; 7 nucleotides line up with TRBD1. TRBV5-7 is assigned to the ORF class and has an uncertain function. V shed 0 bases and J 10 bases; nucleotides not matched to a gene: 15. The CDR3 runs 17 residues. The CDR3 region is CASSLEVSGQLKAKLFF. The CDR3 nucleotides read TGTGCCAGCAGCTTGGAGGTTTCGGGACAGCTCAAAGCAAAACTGTTTTTT.

This chain joins TRBV6-5 and TRBJ2-1; D is possibly TRBD2 (5 bases). The ends were cut back, 0 bases at V and 4 bases at J, with 10 bases in the middle. There are 15 residues in the CDR3. Germline V gene lookup returns CDR1 MNHEY and CDR2 SVGAGI. In DNA form, the CDR3 reads TGTGCCAGCAGTTACTCTGCGGGCCCGTACAATGAGCAGTTCTTC. Translating gives CASSYSAGPYNEQFF.

V and J are TRBV6-6 and TRBJ1-4; D remains ambiguous. V gave up 2 bases and J gave up 6 bases, with 7 bases separating them. CDR3 size: 13 residues. Germline V lookup: CDR1 MNHNY, CDR2 SVGAGI (reference sequence). The CDR3 region has the DNA TGTGCCAGCAGTTACAAAAGGGATGAAAAACTGTTTTTT. Its protein product is CASSYKRDEKLFF.

This chain links TRBV6-6 with TRBJ2-7, with D perhaps TRBD1 or TRBD2 (5 bases each). The V gene lost 5 bases and the J gene lost 0 bases, with 14 bases spanning the gap. From germline, CDR1 is MNHNY and CDR2 SVGAGI (reference sequence). The CDR3 sequence is 15 residues long. CDR3 sequence: CASSGTRGPSYEQYF. For the CDR3, the DNA is TGTGCCAGCAGTGGAACGAGGGGACCCTCCTACGAGCAGTACTTC.

The chain employs TRBV6-1 and TRBJ1-1; D unresolved. The V end lost 5 bases, the J end lost 8 bases, and 12 bases lay between the germline ends. Germline V gene sequence: CDR1 MNHNS, CDR2 SASEGT. CDR3 size: 12 residues. The CDR3 spells CASSSRPDEAFF. The CDR3, as DNA: TGTGCCAGCAGTTCCCGACCGGACGAAGCTTTCTTT.

The CDR3 sequence is CASSVTSGGYSNEQYF. The CDR3 nucleotides are TGTGCCAGCAGCGTTACTAGCGGGGGGTATTCTAACGAGCAGTACTTC. The J gene is TRBJ2-7, the V gene TRBV9; 12 bases are shared with TRBD2. Germline-derived CDR1 and CDR2 are SGDLS and YYNGEE. There are 16 residues in the CDR3. Germline trimming cut 2 bases from V and 5 bases from J; bases unmatched to any gene: 8.

This clone was seen only once. The V gene is TRBV14, the J gene TRBJ2-1; 10 nucleotides line up with TRBD1. With 1 base clipped from V and 9 bases from J, the junction kept 6 bases outside the gene matches. Germline CDR1 is SGHDN and CDR2 is FVKESK. The CDR3 runs 15 residues. The CDR3 DNA reads TGTGCCAGCAGCCAAGGGTGGACAGGGGGAGCTGAGCAGTTCTTC. This encodes CASSQGWTGGAEQFF.

Only one count was recorded for this clone. The chain couples TRBV5-4 to TRBJ2-1; D remains unclear. The CDR3 spans 15 residues. The germline gives CDR1 SGHNT, CDR2 YYREEE (reference sequence). Trimming took 4 bases from V and 5 from J, leaving 16 bases between them. The CDR3 here is CASSQMPPLDNEQFF. The CDR3 bases are TGTGCCAGCAGCCAAATGCCCCCCCTAGACAATGAGCAGTTCTTC.

This clone came up once. V and J are TRBV7-3 and TRBJ2-7, with 8 bases matching TRBD1. The CDR3 is made up of 14 amino acids. Germline V CDR1 and CDR2: SGHTA, FQGTGA. J was trimmed by 2 bases and V by 5 bases; bases with no gene match: 5. The CDR3 nucleotides read TGTGCCAGCAGCCCCGGACAGGGCCCCTACGAGCAGTACTTC. This sequence encodes CASSPGQGPYEQYF.

V gene TRBV19 combines with J gene TRBJ2-4, with 15 bases matching TRBD2. The germline V gene encodes CDR1 LNHDA and CDR2 SQIVND (reference sequence). The V segment lost 6 bases and the J segment 0 bases; nucleotides outside the gene matches: 6. The CDR3 sequence is 18 residues long. The CDR3 spells CASRGTSGRILAKNIQYF. CDR3 sequence (DNA): TGTGCCAGTAGAGGGACTAGCGGGAGGATTCTAGCCAAAAACATTCAGTACTTC.

The J gene is TRBJ2-1, the V gene TRBV5-5; 9 nucleotides align to TRBD2. The CDR3 is 16 amino acids. In germline, CDR1 is SGHKS, CDR2 YYEKEE (reference sequence). V was clipped by 2 bases and J by 7 bases; unmatched bases: 10. CDR3 nucleotides: TGTGCCAGCAGCTTATTAGCGGGAGCAGTTTATAATGAGCAGTTCTTC. It codes for CASSLLAGAVYNEQFF.

This clone showed up just once. The chain carries TRBV18 and TRBJ2-1; D ambiguous. Germline V gives CDR1 KGHSH, CDR2 LQKENI. V gave up 3 bases and J gave up 0 bases, with 12 bases separating them. This CDR3 spans 16 amino acids. DNA of the CDR3: TGTGCCAGCTCACCTCCCTTGCGGAGCTCCTACAATGAGCAGTTCTTC. It is translated as CASSPPLRSSYNEQFF.

The chain carries TRBV5-1 and TRBJ2-5, with 10 bases matching TRBD2. This CDR3 is 15 amino acids long. The germline CDR1 and CDR2 sequences are SGHRS and YFSETQ. V trimming: 4 bases; J trimming: 2 bases; junction bases outside the gene matches: 5. The CDR3 sequence: CASSIAGGLQETQYF. DNA for the CDR3: TGCGCCAGCAGCATAGCGGGGGGCCTACAAGAGACCCAGTACTTC.

The count of this clone is one. The V and J genes are TRBV9 and TRBJ1-6; D is possibly TRBD1 (6 bases). V was shortened by 3 bases and J by 14 bases, with 12 bases between the two germline ends. CDR1 is SGDLS and CDR2 is YYNGEE in the germline V gene. The CDR3 covers 12 residues. The CDR3 nucleotides are TGTGCCAGCAGCGCCGAGGGGGGGGCCCTCCACTTT. It yields the protein CASSAEGGALHF.

The V call is TRBV27, the J call TRBJ2-2; D gene uncertain. The CDR3 runs to 13 residues. Trimming removed 5 bases at V and 5 bases at J, with 9 bases between. Per germline, CDR1 MNHEY and CDR2 SMNVEV (reference sequence). The CDR3 reads CASSPPRTGELFF. In DNA, the CDR3 is TGTGCCAGCAGTCCCCCGAGGACCGGGGAGCTGTTTTTT.

V is TRBV21-1 and J is TRBJ1-2; the table gives TRBD1 as D, unverified against the DNA. TRBV21-1 is labeled a pseudogene. This CDR3 contains 18 residues. In nucleotides, the CDR3 is TGTGCCAGCAGCAAAGATCGGGCGCAGGGGAAACTTAACTATGGCTACACCTTC. It specifies CASSKDRAQGKLNYGYTF.

The V call is TRBV19, the J call TRBJ2-1; 12 positions agree with TRBD2. CDR1 and CDR2 from the germline V gene are LNHDA and SQIVND (reference sequence). CDR3 length: 17 amino acids. The junction had 12 bases not matched to a gene; V was cut back by 5 bases and J by 7 bases. CDR3 in DNA: TGTGCCAGTAGTGTAGGACTAGCGGGGACGGGGCGGAATGAGCAGTTCTTC. Translated: CASSVGLAGTGRNEQFF.

The genes are TRBV6-6 and TRBJ1-1; tentatively, D is TRBD1 (5 bases). V lost 10 bases, J lost 9 bases, and 15 bases lay in between. The germline CDR1 and CDR2 sequences are MNHNY and SVGAGI (reference sequence). This CDR3 has 11 amino acids. This CDR3 reads CATRNDRQAFF. Here the CDR3 DNA reads TGTGCCACCCGGAATGACAGACAAGCTTTCTTT.

This clone occurred a few times. The gene calls are TRBV5-5 and TRBJ1-2; 7 bases map to TRBD1. The CDR3 length is 12 residues. Germline CDR1 reads SGHKS; CDR2 reads YYEKEE (reference sequence). Losses at the gene ends were 3 bases for V and 9 bases for J; bases not matched to a gene: 5. CDR3 DNA: TGTGCCAGCAGCTCAGGGGGGAATCGCTACACCTTC. It encodes CASSSGGNRYTF.

Only one count was recorded for this clone. The chain links TRBV4-2 to TRBJ1-5; D perhaps matches TRBD1 (5 bases). CDR3 length: 16 amino acids. Germline CDR1 LGHNA, CDR2 YNFKEQ. V was cut by 4 bases and J by 9 bases, with 22 bases left in between. The CDR3 loop is CASSRKLAGDQGPQHF. Here the CDR3 DNA reads TGTGCCAGCAGCCGCAAGCTAGCGGGGGACCAGGGGCCCCAGCATTTT.